A single sample is the source of the 7 T cell receptor beta chains below, sequenced in a study of T-cell reconstitution after alpha-beta-depleted transplantation in children. The library targeted TCRbeta and was prepared with unique molecular identifiers. TCRdb independently ran MiXCR on the PCR reads; one entry per CDR3 protein. The sample records about 440,000 distinct CDR3 sequences, 43% being singletons. The material sequenced was PBMCs, taken before TCRalphabeta/CD19-depleted stem cell transplant. These receptors came from a girl under 10 years old with aplastic anemia, due to receive a stem cell transplant.

The chain links TRBV11-2 to TRBJ1-1; D may be TRBD1 (6 bases). The CDR3 spans 15 residues. Trimming shortened V by 1 base and J by 3 bases, and 12 bases separated the two germline ends. Germline V CDR1 and CDR2: SGHAT, FQNNGV. The CDR3 reads CASSLVRGMDTEAFF. In DNA form, the CDR3 reads TGTGCCAGCAGCTTAGTCAGGGGAATGGACACTGAAGCTTTCTTT.

CDR3 loop: CSARDSGALSYNEQFF. The DNA of the CDR3 is TGCAGTGCTAGAGATTCGGGGGCCCTCTCCTACAATGAGCAGTTCTTC. This rearrangement joins TRBV20-1 to TRBJ2-1; D possibly matches TRBD1 or TRBD2 (6 bases each). The CDR3 runs 16 residues. Trimming shortened V by 0 bases and J by 0 bases, and 12 bases separated the two germline ends. The germline V gene encodes CDR1 DFQATT and CDR2 SNEGSKA (reference sequence).

V is TRBV7-2 and J is TRBJ2-7; 7 bases align to TRBD2. Unmatched junction bases numbered 4, after V lost 3 bases and J lost 2 bases. The CDR3 spans 14 residues. The V gene's germline CDR1 is SGHTA and CDR2 FQGNSA. CDR3 amino acids: CASSLRGMTYEQYF. CDR3 nucleotide sequence: TGTGCCAGCAGCTTGCGGGGGATGACCTACGAGCAGTACTTC.

The chain is built from TRBV11-2 and TRBJ2-2; 8 bases match TRBD2. V gave up 5 bases and J gave up 7 bases; unmatched junction bases: 15. This CDR3 region has 17 residues. The germline V gene has CDR1 SGHAT and CDR2 FQNNGV. The CDR3 bases are TGTGCCAGCAGCACCGTTCGGCCAGCGGGAGTATACGGGGAGCTGTTTTTT. Its protein is CASSTVRPAGVYGELFF.

The genes are TRBV10-3 and TRBJ1-1, with 9 bases lining up with TRBD1. V was pared by 8 bases and J by 4 bases, with 5 bases of the junction left unmatched. Germline lookup yields CDR1 ENHRY and CDR2 SYGVKD. The CDR3 runs 13 residues. The CDR3 spells CAIWGQGPTEAFF. In DNA, the CDR3 is TGTGCCATCTGGGGACAGGGCCCCACTGAAGCTTTCTTT.

This chain joins TRBV12-3 or TRBV12-4 and TRBJ2-2, with 7 bases fitting TRBD1. V was clipped by 5 bases and J by 0 bases; unmatched bases: 0. CDR3 length equals 14 residues. The CDR3 reads CASSGQANTGELFF. In nucleotides, the CDR3 is TGTGCCAGCAGTGGACAGGCGAACACCGGGGAGCTGTTTTTT.

This clonotype showed up just a few times. The J gene is TRBJ1-2, the V gene TRBV5-1; 10 bases agree with TRBD1. This CDR3 comprises 16 residues. Looked up from germline, CDR1 is SGHRS and CDR2 is YFSETQ. The V gene end was trimmed by 3 bases and the J gene end by 4 bases; junction bases not matched to a gene: 9. CDR3 in amino acids: CASSWTGGSEFYGYTF. Here the CDR3 DNA reads TGCGCCAGCAGCTGGACAGGGGGTAGTGAATTCTATGGCTACACCTTC.